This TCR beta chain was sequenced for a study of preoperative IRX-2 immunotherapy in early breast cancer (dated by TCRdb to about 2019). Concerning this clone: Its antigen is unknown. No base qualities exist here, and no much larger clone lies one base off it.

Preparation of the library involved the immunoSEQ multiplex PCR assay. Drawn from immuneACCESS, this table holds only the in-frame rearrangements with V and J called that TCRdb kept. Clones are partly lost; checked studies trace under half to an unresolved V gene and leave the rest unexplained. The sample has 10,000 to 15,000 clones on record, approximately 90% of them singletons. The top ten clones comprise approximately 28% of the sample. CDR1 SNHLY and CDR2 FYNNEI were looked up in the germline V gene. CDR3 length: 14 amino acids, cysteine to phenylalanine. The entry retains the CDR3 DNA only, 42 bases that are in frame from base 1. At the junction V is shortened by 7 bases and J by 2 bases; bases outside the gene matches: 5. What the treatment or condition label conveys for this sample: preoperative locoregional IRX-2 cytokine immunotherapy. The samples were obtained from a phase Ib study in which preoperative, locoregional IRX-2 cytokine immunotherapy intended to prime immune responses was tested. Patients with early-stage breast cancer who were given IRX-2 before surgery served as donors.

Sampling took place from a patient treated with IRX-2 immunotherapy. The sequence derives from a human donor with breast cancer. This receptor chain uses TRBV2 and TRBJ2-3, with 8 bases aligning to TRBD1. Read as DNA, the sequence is TGTGCCAGCAAAGCGACAGGGGTCACAGATACGCAGTATTTT. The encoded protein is CASKATGVTDTQYF.